This entry concerns a single TCR beta chain. Its antigen is as yet unknown. CDR1 is SEHNR and CDR2 is FQNEAQ in the germline V gene (reference sequence). V was clipped by 7 bases and J by 13 bases, with 17 bases between them. This CDR3 has 13 residues. The source of the sample is a study of post-analysis software for immune sequencing data. Findings of the study overall: Patients carried roughly 5 TRBV segments more frequently than controls did, and TRBV5-6, TRBV5-1 and TRBV20-1 were among them. Relative to controls, patients with multiple sclerosis showed significantly lower normalized Chao1 diversity.

Carried by the TCR beta cDNA libraries were unique molecular identifiers. Input amounts of 1 to 10 million T cells were used. These gave roughly 0.5 million cDNA molecules, so each molecule approximated one T cell. A single record per CDR3 protein comes from TCRdb applying MiXCR to the PCR reads. The sample yields 400,000 to 500,000 distinct CDR3 sequences, approximately 42% seen once. The gene calls are TRBV7-9 and TRBJ1-6; D remains ambiguous. The TCR sequence derives from a girl aged 2-15 years with multiple sclerosis. Sequencing was done on a sample of blood. The CDR3 DNA reads TGTGCCAGCACCCCTTGGGAAGGTGAGCCCCTCCACTTT. Translated: CASTPWEGEPLHF.